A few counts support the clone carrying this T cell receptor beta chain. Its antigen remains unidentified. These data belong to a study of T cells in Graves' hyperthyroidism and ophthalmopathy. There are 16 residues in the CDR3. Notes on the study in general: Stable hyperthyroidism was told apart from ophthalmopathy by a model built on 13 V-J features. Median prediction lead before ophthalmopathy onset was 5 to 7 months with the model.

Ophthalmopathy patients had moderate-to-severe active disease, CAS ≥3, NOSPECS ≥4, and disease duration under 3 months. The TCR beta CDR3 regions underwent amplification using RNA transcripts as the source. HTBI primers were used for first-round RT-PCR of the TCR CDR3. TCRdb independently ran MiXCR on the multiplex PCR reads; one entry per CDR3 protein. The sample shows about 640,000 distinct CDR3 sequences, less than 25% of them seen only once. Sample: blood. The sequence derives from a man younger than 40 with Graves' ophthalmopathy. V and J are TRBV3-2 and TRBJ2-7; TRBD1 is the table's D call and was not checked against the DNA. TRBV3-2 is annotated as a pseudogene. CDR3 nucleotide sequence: TGTGCCAGCAGCCAAGAGAGACGGGAGAGCTCCTACGAGCAGTACTTC. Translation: CASSQERRESSYEQYF.